This TCR beta chain was identified during a study of technical replicates of blood from four donors. The table came from immunoSEQ multiplex PCR; TCRdb's copy has only in-frame clones and leaves some out. This sample has about 83,000 clones; about 91% occur once, and the top ten carry about 0.27%. Germline loops: CDR1 LNHDA, CDR2 SQIVND (reference sequence). CDR3 length: 17 amino acids. V lost 8 bases, J lost 7 bases, and 17 bases stayed unmatched. The sample taken for sequencing was T cells isolated from PBMCs. This TCR derives from a human donor in good health. The rearrangement joins TRBV19 to TRBJ2-2; 9 bases match TRBD2. CDR3 region: CASGRGERGDLYGELFF. CDR3 coding DNA: TGTGCCAGTGGCAGGGGGGAGCGGGGGGACCTCTACGGGGAGCTGTTTTTT.